This TCR beta chain was obtained from a study of T cells in localized non-small cell lung cancer. Study findings and constraints: Uninvolved neighboring lung showed the greatest T cell clonality, exceeding tumor. Adjacent lung exhibited a median of 57 among the 100 most abundant tumor clones. Overall survival was longer when the density of T cells in the blood was higher.

V lost 2 bases to trimming and J lost 2 bases, with 9 bases between them. Germline V gene data show CDR1 as MNHEY and CDR2 as SMNVEV (reference sequence). The CDR3 has 14 residues. Regarding this clone: Antigen: not known.

The method was immunoSEQ multiplex PCR; TCRdb's version includes in-frame clones alone and lacks a portion of them. The sample has 50,000 to 75,000 clones; approximately 90% are singletons. The clonotype was recovered from a man aged 35 to 70 with stage I squamous cell lung carcinoma. The sequences come from peripheral blood, collected before any cancer treatment. V and J are TRBV27 and TRBJ1-1, with D perhaps matching TRBD1 (6 bases). The CDR3 loop is CASSLRGGNTEAFF. The CDR3 nucleotides are TGTGCCAGCAGTTTAAGGGGGGGCAACACTGAAGCTTTCTTT.